The following is a T cell receptor beta chain sequence with its context. Its antigen is undetermined. TCR beta cDNA was generated via 5'RACE template switching incorporating UMIs. Following a re-call of the 5' RACE reads, TCRdb has one entry per CDR3 protein and lacks DNA. The sample includes about 400,000 distinct CDR3 sequences. Per germline, CDR1 DFQATT and CDR2 SNEGSKA (reference sequence). This CDR3 region has 13 residues. This sample was taken from a study of T cells expressing NK-cell markers. Study findings and constraints: In a group of several donors, dominant NKG2C+ clonotypes represented roughly 1.0-7.5% of CD8+ T cells.

J is TRBJ2-1 and V is TRBV20-1. The specimen was blood T cells: a sorted CD56 or NKG2C T cell subset, CD4+ or CD8+ T cells, or bulk PBMC T cells (not recorded which). This receptor was taken from a woman aged 50 to 65 in good health. The CDR3 here is CSAGQAPYNEQFF.